Presented here are 14 T cell receptor beta chains from one specimen sequenced in a study of blood T cell repertoires in COVID-19. The protocol was immunoSEQ multiplex PCR, while the TCRdb copy is restricted to in-frame clones and leaves out a portion. Among roughly 7,500 clones listed, about four fifths were seen once. Sequences were obtained from peripheral blood. Receptors were obtained from a human donor in a cohort sampled during active COVID-19.

The V and J genes are TRBV11-1 and TRBJ1-1; 10 positions match TRBD1. V was clipped by 1 base and J by 5 bases; unmatched bases: 4. Per germline, CDR1 SGHAT and CDR2 FQDESV (reference sequence). CDR3 size: 15 residues. CDR3 sequence: CASSLEGQGFTEAFF. CDR3 bases: TGTGCCAGCAGCTTAGAGGGACAGGGGTTTACTGAAGCTTTCTTT.

This chain joins TRBV12-3 or TRBV12-4 and TRBJ2-1; D gene uncertain. The CDR3 length is 11 residues. V was cut by 9 bases and J by 7 bases, with 10 bases left in between. CDR3 protein: CASRLFNEQFF. CDR3 coding DNA: TGTGCCAGTCGCCTATTTAATGAGCAGTTCTTC.

The V call is TRBV30, the J call TRBJ1-2, with D possibly matching TRBD1 (6 bases). The CDR3 contains 13 residues. Germline V lookup: CDR1 GTSNPN, CDR2 SVGIG (reference sequence). Between the trimmed V and J ends, which lost 0 bases and 7 bases, there was a span of 12 bases. The CDR3 here is CAWSVQGLSGYTF. The CDR3 nucleotides are TGTGCCTGGAGTGTACAGGGCTTAAGTGGCTACACCTTC.

The chain couples TRBV7-2 to TRBJ1-2; the match to TRBD1 covers 10 bases. Germline-derived CDR1 and CDR2 are SGHTA and FQGNSA. The CDR3 is made up of 15 amino acids. The ends lost 5 bases at V and 12 bases at J; junction bases unmatched: 15. The chain's CDR3 is CASSKGPLQDRGDTF. The CDR3 coding sequence is TGTGCCAGCAGCAAAGGCCCATTGCAGGACAGGGGGGACACCTTC. The entire variable domain, with the rest obtained from reference TRBV7-2 and TRBJ1-2, is as follows: GAGVSQSPSNKVTEKGKDVELRCDPISGHTALYWYRQSLGQGLEFLIYFQGNSAPDKSGLPSDRFSAERTGGSVSTLTIQRTQQEDSAVYLCASSKGPLQDRGDTFGSGTRLTVV.

In nucleotides, the CDR3 is TGTGCCAGCAGCTTAGGTTACAGGGGGCAAGGTCAGCCCCAGCATTTT. Amino acids: CASSLGYRGQGQPQHF. This sequence joins TRBV7-2 and TRBJ1-5; TRBD1 matches 9 bases. The germline V gene has CDR1 SGHTA and CDR2 FQGNSA. The CDR3 is 16 amino acids. V shed 1 base, J shed 6 bases, and the junction held 7 bases outside the gene matches.

The chain combines TRBV28 with TRBJ1-5; no definite D call. Trimming took 2 bases from V and 3 from J, leaving 11 bases between them. The CDR3 contains 15 residues. Germline CDR1 reads MDHEN; CDR2 reads SYDVKM. Here the CDR3 DNA reads TGTGCCAGCAGTTTAATTGGTGGCCCCAATCAGCCCCAGCATTTT. Translated: CASSLIGGPNQPQHF.

This clone showed up just a few times. The chain carries TRBV6-5 and TRBJ1-2, with D perhaps TRBD1 (5 bases). CDR3 length equals 14 residues. The V end lost 4 bases, the J end lost 6 bases, and 15 bases lay between the germline ends. Germline V gene data show CDR1 as MNHEY and CDR2 as SVGAGI. The CDR3 nucleotides read TGTGCCAGCAGTTTCATCTCAGGGTGGGATGGCTACACCTTC. It translates to CASSFISGWDGYTF.

V is TRBV25-1 and J is TRBJ2-7, with unresolved D. CDR1 and CDR2 from the germline V gene are MGHDK and SYGVNS. Trimming pared 4 bases from V and 1 base from J, leaving 8 bases between. The CDR3 is 13 amino acids. CDR3 coding DNA: TGTGCCAGCAGTGCTCAGACTTCCTACGAGCAGTACTTC. It encodes CASSAQTSYEQYF.

This chain joins TRBV7-2 and TRBJ2-5; 8 bases match TRBD2. Germline lookup yields CDR1 SGHTA and CDR2 FQGNSA. V gave up 5 bases and J gave up 4 bases; unmatched junction bases: 9. This CDR3 is built from 15 residues. The CDR3 DNA follows: TGTGCCAGCAGCCCTCAGGGGACTAGGTCAGAGACCCAGTACTTC. As protein: CASSPQGTRSETQYF.

The chain has TRBV9 and TRBJ2-3, with 10 bases matching TRBD2. The CDR3 has 14 residues. Germline CDR1 SGDLS, CDR2 YYNGEE. Trimming at V came to 4 bases and at J to 6 bases, leaving 5 bases not matched to a gene. CDR3 loop: CASSSRLAGDTQYF. CDR3 coding DNA: TGTGCCAGCAGCTCAAGACTAGCGGGTGATACGCAGTATTTT. Complete variable domain (other parts from reference TRBV9 and TRBJ2-3): DSGVTQTPKHLITATGQRVTLRCSPRSGDLSVYWYQQSLDQGLQFLIQYYNGEERAKGNILERFSAQQFPDLHSELNLSSLELGDSALYFCASSSRLAGDTQYFGPGTRLTVL.

This chain joins TRBV5-6 and TRBJ2-7; 9 nucleotides align to TRBD1. The J segment lost 5 bases and the V segment lost 0 bases, leaving 9 bases of the junction unmatched. In germline, CDR1 is SGHDT, CDR2 YYEEEE. The CDR3 loop spans 16 amino acids. The DNA of the CDR3 is TGTGCCAGCAGCTTGGGGGCGGGACAGGGCATCCACGAGCAGTACTTC. Amino acids: CASSLGAGQGIHEQYF.

V and J are TRBV9 and TRBJ2-1; 10 bases are a match to TRBD2. Germline values: CDR1 SGDLS, CDR2 YYNGEE. This CDR3 has 13 residues. The V segment lost 1 base and the J segment 9 bases; nucleotides outside the gene matches: 1. The CDR3 spells CASSVRTSGEQFF. The DNA of the CDR3 is TGTGCCAGCAGCGTACGGACTAGCGGTGAGCAGTTCTTC.

This clone was counted between two and nine times. The chain links TRBV2 to TRBJ2-2; possible D gene TRBD2, 5 bases. Trimming left V 2 bases short and J 6 bases short, with 16 bases between. Per the germline V gene, CDR1 is SNHLY and CDR2 is FYNNEI. This CDR3 spans 16 amino acids. The CDR3 sequence: CASSESLEGRAGELFF. The CDR3 coding sequence is TGTGCCAGCAGTGAATCCCTAGAGGGTCGGGCCGGGGAGCTGTTTTTT. Drawing the rest from reference TRBV2 and TRBJ2-2, the complete variable domain is EPEVTQTPSHQVTQMGQEVILRCVPISNHLYFYWYRQILGQKVEFLVSFYNNEISEKSEIFDDQFSVERPDGSNFTLKIRSTKLEDSAMYFCASSESLEGRAGELFFGEGSRLTVL.

This rearrangement joins TRBV7-6 to TRBJ2-7; weak D call: TRBD2 (6 bases). V lost 1 base to trimming and J lost 4 bases, with 14 bases between them. The CDR3 runs to 15 residues. Germline V gene data show CDR1 as SGHVS and CDR2 as FNYEAQ. The DNA for the CDR3 is TGTGCCAGCAGCTTAGGGGGCGGGAAGGGATACGAGCAGTACGTC. Amino acids: CASSLGGGKGYEQYV.